The 7 T cell receptor beta chains below all came from one sample that was sequenced in a study of T cell repertoires in cytomegalovirus infection (dated by TCRdb to about 2019). TCRdb lists the instrument as Illumina HiSeq 1500. The public reads were reprocessed in TCRdb via fastp at Q25 and MiXCR, keeping in-frame beta chains. CDR3 protein duplicates are merged, each entry listing the most common genes and DNA. This sample has a few hundred thousand distinct CDR3 sequences in its table, and about 17% of those were observed once. In total, the top ten clones hold around 12% of the sample. Source material: PBMCs. Receptors originate from a human donor in good health (CMV status not recorded). Some clones in this sample may be carry-over from other donors' samples.

This clonotype turned up a few times. The chain recombines TRBV12-3 or TRBV12-4 with TRBJ1-2, with 9 positions matching TRBD1. This CDR3 is built from 14 residues. The junction had 4 bases not matched to a gene; V was cut back by 3 bases and J by 5 bases. CDR3 in DNA: TGTGCCAGCAGTTTCAACAGGGGGCATTATGGCTACACCTTC. Encoded protein: CASSFNRGHYGYTF.

This chain uses TRBV7-6 with TRBJ2-7; possibly TRBD2 for D (5 bases). The germline CDR1 and CDR2 sequences are SGHVS and FNYEAQ. With 1 base removed from V and 2 bases from J, the gap between germline ends came to 12 bases. The CDR3 totals 15 residues. The CDR3 sequence is CASSLGRGPPYEQYF. DNA for the CDR3: TGTGCCAGCAGCTTAGGACGGGGTCCTCCCTACGAGCAGTACTTC.

The chain links TRBV7-6 to TRBJ1-3; no reliable D call. CDR1 and CDR2 from the germline V gene are SGHVS and FNYEAQ. Trimming shortened V by 4 bases and J by 3 bases, and 10 bases separated the two germline ends. There are 14 residues in the CDR3. The DNA for the CDR3 is TGTGCCAGCAGCTCAATCAGGCTTGGAAACACCATATATTTT. It codes for CASSSIRLGNTIYF.

This clonotype was counted ten times or more. An end of the junction does not agree with germline; a read error may underlie this. CDR3 DNA sequence: TGTGCTAGCAGCTTAGTGGTTTTGGGCGGCGGAGATGGCCAAGAGACCCAGTACTTC. Translation: CASSLVVLGGGDGQETQYF. V and J are TRBV7-7 and TRBJ2-5; no reliable D call. The CDR3 is 19 amino acids. Germline CDR1 reads SSHAT; CDR2 reads FNYEAQ (reference sequence).

In this sample, this clonotype turned up once. V is TRBV5-4 and J is TRBJ2-2, with D possibly called TRBD1 or TRBD2 (5 bases each). CDR1 is SGHNT and CDR2 is YYREEE in the germline V gene (reference sequence). Deletions cut 4 bases from V and 0 bases from J, with 7 bases between. CDR3 length: 14 amino acids. CDR3 sequence (DNA): TGTGCCAGCAGCCGGGACGCGAACACCGGGGAGCTGTTTTTT. It codes for CASSRDANTGELFF.

The rearrangement links TRBV19 to TRBJ2-3; TRBD2 matches at 9 bases. The germline CDR1 and CDR2 sequences are LNHDA and SQIVND (reference sequence). Trimming removed 4 bases from V and 3 bases from J; junction bases left unmatched: 5. The length of the CDR3 is 15 residues. The CDR3 DNA reads TGTGCCAGTAGTACGCGGGAGGGCGCGACAGATACGCAGTATTTT. It translates to CASSTREGATDTQYF.

In this sample, this clonotype turned up a few times. The V and J genes are TRBV27 and TRBJ1-4; TRBD1 aligns across 7 bases. V shed 4 bases and J 8 bases; nucleotides not matched to a gene: 4. CDR3 length: 13 amino acids. Per the germline V gene, CDR1 is MNHEY and CDR2 is SMNVEV (reference sequence). CDR3 in amino acids: CASSWDRTEKLFF. For the CDR3, the DNA is TGTGCCAGCAGTTGGGACAGAACGGAAAAACTGTTTTTT.